This entry lists 29 T cell receptor beta chains sequenced from one sample in a study of lymphopenia after photon versus proton radiotherapy. The assay was immunoSEQ multiplex PCR, and TCRdb's table has in-frame clones only and misses some. The sample has around 33,000 clones, about 88% seen once. The sequencing here drew on peripheral blood, taken from a patient treated with proton-based radiotherapy. All receptors come from a woman in her 70s with pancreatic cancer. Some clones in this sample may be carry-over from other donors' samples.

The chain uses TRBV10-3 and TRBJ2-7, with D possibly being TRBD1 (6 bases). Trimming shortened V by 4 bases and J by 6 bases, and 10 bases separated the two germline ends. CDR3 length: 12 amino acids. CDR1 and CDR2 from the germline V gene are ENHRY and SYGVKD. CDR3 bases: TGTGCCATCAGTGCTACAGGGCTCGAGCAGTACTTC. It is translated as CAISATGLEQYF.

The chain joins TRBV7-2 to TRBJ2-7; D unclear. V lost 1 base and J lost 3, with 22 bases in between. CDR1 and CDR2 (germline): SGHTA, FQGNSA. The CDR3 is 18 residues long. The CDR3 loop reads CASSLVAATPDGVYEQYF. CDR3 coding DNA: TGTGCCAGCAGCTTAGTCGCTGCGACCCCGGATGGGGTCTACGAGCAGTACTTC.

This rearrangement joins TRBV5-4 to TRBJ2-7; TRBD2 matches 9 bases. The V gene's germline CDR1 is SGHNT and CDR2 YYREEE (reference sequence). With 0 bases clipped from V and 1 base from J, the junction kept 5 bases outside the gene matches. The CDR3 covers 16 residues. The CDR3 is CASSLGGAGGSYEQYF. In DNA, the CDR3 is TGTGCCAGCAGCTTGGGGGGCGCGGGAGGGTCCTACGAGCAGTACTTC.

The genes are TRBV28 and TRBJ2-2; TRBD1 agrees at 7 bases. CDR3 length: 13 amino acids. Germline-derived CDR1 and CDR2 are MDHEN and SYDVKM. The J segment lost 7 bases and the V segment lost 6 bases, leaving 5 bases of the junction unmatched. The CDR3 DNA follows: TGTGCCAGCAGAATTGACAGGGTCGGGGAGCTGTTTTTT. Translation: CASRIDRVGELFF.

The chain joins TRBV18 to TRBJ2-7; D is unclear. Deletions cut 3 bases from V and 3 bases from J, with 9 bases between. In germline, CDR1 is KGHSH, CDR2 LQKENI. The CDR3 loop spans 13 amino acids. The CDR3 coding sequence is TGTGCCAGCTCACCGGGTATGAACTACGAGCAGTACTTC. Amino acids: CASSPGMNYEQYF.

V and J are TRBV6-6 and TRBJ2-7; D call uncertain. The germline V gene encodes CDR1 MNHNY and CDR2 SVGAGI (reference sequence). This CDR3 region has 14 residues. The V end was cut by 2 bases, the J end by 4 bases, with 12 bases between. The CDR3 protein is CASSYVSSGYEQYF. CDR3 nucleotide sequence: TGTGCCAGCAGTTACGTTAGTAGTGGGTACGAGCAGTACTTC.

This clone was observed a single time. The rearrangement links TRBV5-1 to TRBJ2-1; D is ambiguous. The V gene's germline CDR1 is SGHRS and CDR2 YFSETQ. The CDR3 length is 15 residues. The V gene lost 0 bases and the J gene lost 0 bases, with 7 bases spanning the gap. The chain's CDR3 is CASSLVKASYNEQFF. CDR3 coding DNA: TGCGCCAGCAGCTTGGTGAAGGCCTCCTACAATGAGCAGTTCTTC.

The J gene is TRBJ1-2, the V gene TRBV10-3, with 10 bases that match TRBD1. The germline V gene encodes CDR1 ENHRY and CDR2 SYGVKD. The CDR3 consists of 15 residues. V lost 7 bases, J lost 6 bases, and 11 bases stayed unmatched. CDR3 protein: CAITRDRGGGDGYTF. In DNA, the CDR3 is TGTGCCATCACTAGGGACAGGGGTGGAGGCGATGGCTACACCTTC.

This sequence joins TRBV15 and TRBJ2-7; D could derive from TRBD1 or TRBD2 (5 bases each). V shed 3 bases and J shed 0 bases, with 9 bases lying between them. The length of the CDR3 is 14 residues. Germline assignment: CDR1 LNHNV and CDR2 YYDKDF (reference sequence). This CDR3 is CATSRTGRSYEQYF. The CDR3 DNA reads TGTGCCACCAGCAGGACGGGACGCTCCTACGAGCAGTACTTC.

The V gene is TRBV10-3, the J gene TRBJ2-5; no reliable D call. The CDR3 has 13 amino acids. The V gene's germline CDR1 is ENHRY and CDR2 SYGVKD. V lost 8 bases, J lost 5 bases, and 15 bases lay in between. The CDR3 spells CAISDGQWETQYF. For the CDR3, the DNA is TGTGCCATCTCTGACGGGCAATGGGAGACCCAGTACTTC.

This chain uses TRBV19 with TRBJ2-7; D not certain. The CDR3 spans 13 residues. Germline CDR1 is LNHDA and CDR2 is SQIVND (reference sequence). V was cut by 5 bases and J by 7 bases, with 15 bases left in between. CDR3 sequence: CASSGTSLTEQYF. CDR3 DNA sequence: TGTGCCAGTAGTGGCACCTCATTAACGGAGCAGTACTTC.

Here the CDR3 DNA reads TGTGCCAGCAGTTTAGGTCAGGGACTCGGGGCCAACGTCCTGACTTTC. Translation gives CASSLGQGLGANVLTF. This chain uses TRBV27 with TRBJ2-6, with D perhaps matching TRBD2 (6 bases). The CDR3 extends over 16 amino acids. The V end was cut by 2 bases, the J end by 4 bases, with 12 bases between. Germline V lookup: CDR1 MNHEY, CDR2 SMNVEV (reference sequence).

The gene calls are TRBV27 and TRBJ2-1, with 13 bases fitting TRBD2. The CDR3 runs 19 residues. The germline V gene has CDR1 MNHEY and CDR2 SMNVEV (reference sequence). Trimming at V came to 2 bases and at J to 10 bases, leaving 17 bases not matched to a gene. This chain's CDR3 is CASSLVGAGLAGVPGEQFF. In DNA form, the CDR3 reads TGTGCCAGCAGTTTAGTCGGGGCAGGACTAGCGGGGGTCCCCGGGGAGCAGTTCTTC.

The V call is TRBV2, the J call TRBJ2-1, with D uncertain. The CDR3 runs to 13 residues. V shed 2 bases and J shed 2 bases, with 4 bases lying between them. The germline V gene has CDR1 SNHLY and CDR2 FYNNEI. CDR3 coding DNA: TGTGCCAGCAGTGAACCGCCCTACAATGAGCAGTTCTTC. It specifies CASSEPPYNEQFF.

This clone came up once. This chain joins TRBV18 and TRBJ2-7; 8 nucleotides agree with TRBD1. Germline V gene data show CDR1 as KGHSH and CDR2 as LQKENI. CDR3 size: 12 residues. J was trimmed by 6 bases and V by 4 bases; bases with no gene match: 2. CDR3 amino acids: CASSLGTGEQYF. The CDR3 bases are TGTGCCAGCTCACTGGGGACAGGCGAGCAGTACTTC.

V gene TRBV27 combines with J gene TRBJ2-7; maybe TRBD2 (5 bases). CDR3 length: 12 residues. Germline CDR1 reads MNHEY; CDR2 reads SMNVEV (reference sequence). V was pared by 8 bases and J by 3 bases, with 11 bases between. The CDR3 is CASSSGNYEQYF. The CDR3 region has the DNA TGTGCCAGCTCCTCGGGAAACTACGAGCAGTACTTC.

The chain joins TRBV18 to TRBJ1-1; D uncertain. CDR1 KGHSH and CDR2 LQKENI come from the germline V gene. Trimming shortened V by 2 bases and J by 0 bases, and 10 bases separated the two germline ends. This CDR3 contains 15 residues. The CDR3 sequence: CASSPTGFMNTEAFF. The CDR3 DNA follows: TGTGCCAGCTCACCAACGGGTTTCATGAACACTGAAGCTTTCTTT.

This clone was seen once. CDR3: CASRQRTGDLYEQYF. CDR3 sequence (DNA): TGTGCCAGCAGACAACGGACAGGGGACCTCTACGAGCAGTACTTC. This chain joins TRBV28 and TRBJ2-5; 9 bases match TRBD1. The J call may be mistaken, given a closer DNA end match to TRBJ2-7. CDR1 and CDR2 from the germline V gene are MDHEN and SYDVKM. The CDR3 runs to 15 residues.

The genes are TRBV6-5 and TRBJ2-2; D call uncertain. Trimming stripped 0 bases from V and 6 bases from J, with 11 bases between. Looked up from germline, CDR1 is MNHEY and CDR2 is SVGAGI. CDR3 length: 15 residues. DNA of the CDR3: TGTGCCAGCAGTTACTCGCCTTTTATCGCCGGGGAGCTGTTTTTT. It yields the protein CASSYSPFIAGELFF.

The rearrangement uses TRBV28 and TRBJ2-7, with 10 nucleotides matching TRBD1. Germline V gene data show CDR1 as MDHEN and CDR2 as SYDVKM. With V trimmed by 6 bases and J by 0 bases, 2 bases remained unmatched. The length of the CDR3 is 14 residues. CDR3 in DNA: TGTGCCAGCAGACGACAGGGGGCCTCCTACGAGCAGTACTTC. It translates to CASRRQGASYEQYF. The complete variable domain, with remaining parts taken from reference TRBV28 and TRBJ2-7, reads DVKVTQSSRYLVKRTGEKVFLECVQDMDHENMFWYRQDPGLGLRLIYFSYDVKMKEKGDIPEGYSVSREKKERFSLILESASTNQTSMYLCASRRQGASYEQYFGPGTRLTVT.

This rearrangement joins TRBV7-9 to TRBJ2-3; 9 nucleotides align to TRBD1. The CDR3 consists of 17 residues. The germline V gene has CDR1 SEHNR and CDR2 FQNEAQ (reference sequence). Losses at the gene ends were 6 bases for V and 5 bases for J; bases not matched to a gene: 15. CDR3 bases: TGTGCCAGCAGGTTTCATTCAGGGACAGGGTCGGTAGATACGCAGTATTTT. Protein product: CASRFHSGTGSVDTQYF. Together with reference TRBV7-9 and TRBJ2-3, the CDR3 gives the full variable domain: DTGVSQNPRHKITKRGQNVTFRCDPISEHNRLYWYRQTLGQGPEFLTYFQNEAQLEKSRLLSDRFSAERPKGSFSTLEIQRTEQGDSAMYLCASRFHSGTGSVDTQYFGPGTRLTVL.

This rearrangement joins TRBV7-2 to TRBJ1-1; TRBD1 agrees at 7 bases. Germline values: CDR1 SGHTA, CDR2 FQGNSA. This CDR3 contains 14 residues. V shed 4 bases, J shed 3 bases, and the junction held 5 bases outside the gene matches. CDR3 sequence (DNA): TGTGCCAGCAGCTACAGGGGTGAATACACTGAAGCTTTCTTT. Translating it yields CASSYRGEYTEAFF. The full variable domain, with the rest looked up from reference TRBV7-2 and TRBJ1-1, is GAGVSQSPSNKVTEKGKDVELRCDPISGHTALYWYRQSLGQGLEFLIYFQGNSAPDKSGLPSDRFSAERTGGSVSTLTIQRTQQEDSAVYLCASSYRGEYTEAFFGQGTRLTVV.

This CDR3 is CASSLTGTGGREQYF. As DNA, the CDR3 is TGTGCCAGCAGCCTCACCGGGACAGGGGGAAGGGAGCAGTACTTC. J is TRBJ2-7 and V is TRBV7-8, with 11 bases matching TRBD1. The CDR3 totals 15 residues. The V gene's germline CDR1 is SGHVS and CDR2 FQNEAQ. J gave up 7 bases and V 5 bases, and 10 bases lay outside the gene matches.

This chain uses TRBV9 with TRBJ1-1; D might be TRBD1 (6 bases). Germline CDR1 is SGDLS and CDR2 is YYNGEE. The CDR3 totals 15 residues. Between the trimmed V and J ends, which lost 4 bases and 5 bases, there was a span of 18 bases. In DNA, the CDR3 is TGTGCCAGCAGCCAAAACGAGGGGGGAAGTACTGAAGCTTTCTTT. It is translated as CASSQNEGGSTEAFF.

The chain is built from TRBV7-2 and TRBJ2-7, with 7 bases lining up with TRBD1. Germline-derived CDR1 and CDR2 are SGHTA and FQGNSA. The CDR3 is made up of 14 amino acids. V lost 5 bases to trimming and J lost 2 bases; unmatched junction nucleotides: 6. CDR3 in DNA: TGTGCCAGCAGCCAAACAGGGGTTACCTACGAGCAGTACTTC. Translation: CASSQTGVTYEQYF.

This clone appeared a single time. V and J are TRBV6-6 and TRBJ2-7; TRBD2 aligns across 10 bases. Germline V gives CDR1 MNHNY, CDR2 SVGAGI (reference sequence). The V gene end was trimmed by 4 bases and the J gene end by 12 bases; junction bases not matched to a gene: 6. The CDR3 covers 12 residues. CDR3 nucleotide sequence: TGTGCCAGCAGTTCGACCGGGACTAGCGCGTACTTC. Amino acids: CASSSTGTSAYF.

This clone appeared a few times. The chain links TRBV5-1 to TRBJ2-2, with D perhaps TRBD1 (6 bases). Germline V gives CDR1 SGHRS, CDR2 YFSETQ. This CDR3 contains 16 residues. V lost 5 bases, J lost 5 bases, and 19 bases lay in between. CDR3 in amino acids: CASSIQPGTQTGELFF. As DNA, the CDR3 is TGCGCCAGCAGTATCCAACCCGGGACACAGACCGGGGAGCTGTTTTTT.

In this sample, this clone turned up once. The V and J genes are TRBV7-3 and TRBJ2-3, with TRBD2 matching 13 bases. Germline V gene data show CDR1 as SGHTA and CDR2 as FQGTGA. The CDR3 runs to 19 residues. Trimming took 5 bases from V and 2 from J; bases not matched to a gene: 13. This chain's CDR3 is CASSPRGLAGVLNTDTQYF. DNA for the CDR3: TGTGCCAGCAGCCCCCGTGGACTAGCGGGAGTATTAAACACAGATACGCAGTATTTT.

CDR3 in amino acids: CASSLSGLAGGPRGELFF. The CDR3 bases are TGTGCCAGTAGTCTTTCGGGACTAGCGGGAGGGCCTCGCGGGGAGCTGTTTTTT. This chain links TRBV19 with TRBJ2-2; 16 bases align to TRBD2. The CDR3 contains 18 residues. J gave up 7 bases and V 5 bases, and 10 bases lay outside the gene matches. Germline values: CDR1 LNHDA, CDR2 SQIVND (reference sequence).